This TCR beta chain was found in a study of blood T cell repertoires in COVID-19. Study in general: Donors in the United States, Italy and Spain gave samples during acute or convalescent COVID-19.

Produced via immunoSEQ multiplex PCR; TCRdb's table is partial and in-frame only. The sample has about 210,000 clones; 82% are singletons. Trimming took off 4 bases at V and 1 base at J, with 13 bases between the two ends. This CDR3 contains 15 residues. In germline, CDR1 is SGHAT, CDR2 FQNNGV. Sequencing was performed on peripheral blood. This TCR was sampled from a woman aged 70-85 years with COVID-19, enrolled during active disease. The chain joins TRBV11-2 to TRBJ1-1; D unresolved. The CDR3 bases are TGTGCCAGCAGCTCAGAAGGCAACAGGAACACTGAAGCTTTCTTT. It codes for CASSSEGNRNTEAFF.